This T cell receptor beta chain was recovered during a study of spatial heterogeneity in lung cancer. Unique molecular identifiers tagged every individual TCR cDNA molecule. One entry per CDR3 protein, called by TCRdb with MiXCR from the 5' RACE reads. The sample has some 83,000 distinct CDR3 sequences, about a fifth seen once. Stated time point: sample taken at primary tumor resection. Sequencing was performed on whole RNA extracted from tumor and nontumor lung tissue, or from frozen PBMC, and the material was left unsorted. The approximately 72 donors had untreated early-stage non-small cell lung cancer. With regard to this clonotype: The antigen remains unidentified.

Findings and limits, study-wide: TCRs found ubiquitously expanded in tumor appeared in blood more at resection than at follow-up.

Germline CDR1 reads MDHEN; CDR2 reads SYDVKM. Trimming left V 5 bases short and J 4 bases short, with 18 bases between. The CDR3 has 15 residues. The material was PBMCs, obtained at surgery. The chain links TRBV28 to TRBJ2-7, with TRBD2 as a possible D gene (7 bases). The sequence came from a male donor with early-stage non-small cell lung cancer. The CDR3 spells CASSPPGGRVYEQYF. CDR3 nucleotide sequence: TGTGCCAGCAGTCCTCCCGGGGGGCGCGTGTACGAGCAGTACTTC. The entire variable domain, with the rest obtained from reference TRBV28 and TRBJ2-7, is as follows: DVKVTQSSRYLVKRTGEKVFLECVQDMDHENMFWYRQDPGLGLRLIYFSYDVKMKEKGDIPEGYSVSREKKERFSLILESASTNQTSMYLCASSPPGGRVYEQYFGPGTRLTVT.